This passage covers 4 T cell receptor beta chains from one sample sequenced in a study of shared clonotypes between healthy human individuals. Generated by immunoSEQ multiplex PCR, the TCRdb table keeps only in-frame clones and is missing some. Here the sample spans hundreds of thousands of clones, 95% to 97% being singletons. Material for sequencing was naive CD4+ T cells sorted from blood. Indicated subset: CD45RA+ positively selected. The receptors stem from a young woman in good health.

The chain combines TRBV7-2 with TRBJ1-2, with 7 nucleotides matching TRBD1. The V gene's germline CDR1 is SGHTA and CDR2 FQGNSA. J lost 0 bases, V lost 0 bases, and 1 base had no gene match. The CDR3 contains 15 residues. CDR3 nucleotides: TGTGCCAGCAGCTTAGCAGGGACAGCTAACTATGGCTACACCTTC. Amino acids: CASSLAGTANYGYTF.

The rearrangement joins TRBV21-1 to TRBJ2-3; the D call of TRBD2 is as the table states it, not checked on the DNA. TRBV21-1 is shown as a pseudogene. The CDR3 covers 13 residues. CDR3 nucleotides: TGTGCCAGCAGCAAAGGCGGGGGAGATACGCAGTATTTT. It specifies CASSKGGGDTQYF.

This chain joins TRBV11-2 and TRBJ2-1; TRBD1 matches at 7 bases. Germline V gene sequence: CDR1 SGHAT, CDR2 FQNNGV. The trim removed 2 bases at V and 2 bases at J, leaving 6 bases unmatched. The CDR3 contains 16 residues. Here the CDR3 reads CASSLRQGWPYNEQFF. DNA for the CDR3: TGTGCCAGCAGCTTAAGACAGGGTTGGCCCTACAATGAGCAGTTCTTC.

The J gene is TRBJ1-1, the V gene TRBV19, with D uncertain. V was clipped by 4 bases and J by 4 bases, with 13 bases between them. Germline CDR1 reads LNHDA; CDR2 reads SQIVND (reference sequence). There are 14 residues in the CDR3. The CDR3 loop reads CASSNSVGSTEAFF. The CDR3 DNA reads TGTGCCAGTAGTAATTCGGTAGGGAGCACTGAAGCTTTCTTT. The full variable domain, with the rest looked up from reference TRBV19 and TRBJ1-1, is DGGITQSPKYLFRKEGQNVTLSCEQNLNHDAMYWYRQDPGQGLRLIYYSQIVNDFQKGDIAEGYSVSREKKESFPLTVTSAQKNPTAFYLCASSNSVGSTEAFFGQGTRLTVV.